The sequence of this T cell receptor (beta chain) was determined in a study of CD4 T cells in relation to SARS-CoV-2 and coronaviruses. Clones were read by immunoSEQ multiplex PCR, and TCRdb kept only the in-frame ones, dropping some. The sample lists roughly 25,000 clones, 73% occurring once. For this clone: Antigen specificity is unknown.

The CDR3 is made up of 16 amino acids. Unmatched junction bases numbered 6, after V lost 0 bases and J lost 6 bases. The germline gives CDR1 SGHAT, CDR2 FQNNGV. The unexposed donors gave CD4+ T cells in about 2011-2018, prior to COVID-19. The cells were cultured for around ten days before CD4+ T cells were isolated. The genes are TRBV11-2 and TRBJ1-4, with 8 bases lining up with TRBD1. Material: CD4+ T cells from PBMCs, cultured in vitro. The receptor's source is a human donor in good health. This CDR3 is CASSLDGTGGYEKLFF. Written as DNA, the CDR3 is TGTGCCAGCAGCTTAGATGGAACAGGGGGGTATGAAAAACTGTTTTTT.